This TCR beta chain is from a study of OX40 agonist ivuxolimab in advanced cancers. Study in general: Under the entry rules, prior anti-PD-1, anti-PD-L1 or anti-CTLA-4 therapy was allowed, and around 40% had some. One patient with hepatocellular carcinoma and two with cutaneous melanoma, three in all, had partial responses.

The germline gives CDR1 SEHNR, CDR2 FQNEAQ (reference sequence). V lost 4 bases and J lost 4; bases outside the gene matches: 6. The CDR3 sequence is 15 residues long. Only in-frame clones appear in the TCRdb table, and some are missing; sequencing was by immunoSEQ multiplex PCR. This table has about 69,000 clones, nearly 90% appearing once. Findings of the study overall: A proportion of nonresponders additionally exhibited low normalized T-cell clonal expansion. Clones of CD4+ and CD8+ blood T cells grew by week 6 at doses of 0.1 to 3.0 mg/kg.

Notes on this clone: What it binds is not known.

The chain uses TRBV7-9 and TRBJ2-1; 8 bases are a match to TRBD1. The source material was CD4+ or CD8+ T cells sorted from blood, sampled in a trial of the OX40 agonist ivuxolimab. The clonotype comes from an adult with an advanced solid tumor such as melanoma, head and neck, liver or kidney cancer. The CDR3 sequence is CASSSTGVEYNEQFF. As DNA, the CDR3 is TGTGCCAGCAGCTCGACAGGGGTGGAGTACAATGAGCAGTTCTTC. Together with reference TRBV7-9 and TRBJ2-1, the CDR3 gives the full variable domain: DTGVSQNPRHKITKRGQNVTFRCDPISEHNRLYWYRQTLGQGPEFLTYFQNEAQLEKSRLLSDRFSAERPKGSFSTLEIQRTEQGDSAMYLCASSSTGVEYNEQFFGPGTRLTVL.